This T cell receptor (beta chain) was documented in a study of blood T cell repertoires in COVID-19. Study-wide background: Both acute and convalescent COVID-19 samples were obtained from the United States, Italy and Spain. Sources were T cells, B-cell-depleted T cells, or PBMCs; the material itself was cDNA or gDNA.

Authors' methods: Amplification from reference gene primers served as the basis for estimated nucleated cell counts. Sequenced by immunoSEQ multiplex PCR; TCRdb stores in-frame clones only, minus some. V and J calls and clone size come straight from that table; D and trimming were deduced from the DNA. The data show hundreds of thousands of clones, with approximately 89% seen just once and 1% to 1.5% held by the top ten. Per the germline V gene, CDR1 is SQVTM and CDR2 is ANQGSEA. The V and J ends lost 6 bases and 2 bases respectively, with 17 bases between them. This CDR3 is built from 14 residues. Clinical history reported by participants formed the basis on which cohorts were assigned.

The V call is TRBV29-1, the J call TRBJ2-7, with D unclear. Sample: PBMCs or T cells enriched from blood (not recorded which). The origin of this receptor is a woman aged 40-49 years with acute COVID-19. DNA of the CDR3: TGCAGCGTCGGTGTCGATGGAGCTCCCTACGAGCAGTACGTC. Translation: CSVGVDGAPYEQYV.